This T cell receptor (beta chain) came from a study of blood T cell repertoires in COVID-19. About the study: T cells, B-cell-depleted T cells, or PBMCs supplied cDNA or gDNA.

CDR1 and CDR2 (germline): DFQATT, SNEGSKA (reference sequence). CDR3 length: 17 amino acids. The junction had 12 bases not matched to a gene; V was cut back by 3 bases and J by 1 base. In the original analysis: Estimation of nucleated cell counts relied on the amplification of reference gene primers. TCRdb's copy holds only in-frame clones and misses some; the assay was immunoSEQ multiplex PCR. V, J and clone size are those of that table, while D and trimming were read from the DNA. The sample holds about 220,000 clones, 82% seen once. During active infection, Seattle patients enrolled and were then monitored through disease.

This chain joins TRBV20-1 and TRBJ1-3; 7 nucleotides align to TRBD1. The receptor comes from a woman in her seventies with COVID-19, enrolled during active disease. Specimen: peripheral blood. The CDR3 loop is CSASALIQGDSGNTIYF. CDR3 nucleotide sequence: TGCAGTGCTAGTGCTTTAATTCAGGGGGATTCTGGAAACACCATATATTTT.